This T cell receptor (beta chain) was recovered during a study of blood T cell repertoires in COVID-19. The V gene end was trimmed by 10 bases and the J gene end by 1 base; junction bases not matched to a gene: 10. The CDR3 is made up of 14 amino acids. CDR1 and CDR2 from the germline V gene are SGHAT and FQNNGV. The protocol was immunoSEQ multiplex PCR, while the TCRdb copy is restricted to in-frame clones and leaves out a portion. The data contain roughly 110,000 clones, 76% of them singletons. The chain is built from TRBV11-2 and TRBJ2-7, with 7 bases lining up with TRBD2. Sequenced material: peripheral blood. This TCR was sampled from an elderly man with COVID-19, enrolled during active disease. CDR3 sequence (DNA): TGTGCCACCTGTCCGGGACTACAGTCCTACGAGCAGTACTTC. Its translation: CATCPGLQSYEQYF.